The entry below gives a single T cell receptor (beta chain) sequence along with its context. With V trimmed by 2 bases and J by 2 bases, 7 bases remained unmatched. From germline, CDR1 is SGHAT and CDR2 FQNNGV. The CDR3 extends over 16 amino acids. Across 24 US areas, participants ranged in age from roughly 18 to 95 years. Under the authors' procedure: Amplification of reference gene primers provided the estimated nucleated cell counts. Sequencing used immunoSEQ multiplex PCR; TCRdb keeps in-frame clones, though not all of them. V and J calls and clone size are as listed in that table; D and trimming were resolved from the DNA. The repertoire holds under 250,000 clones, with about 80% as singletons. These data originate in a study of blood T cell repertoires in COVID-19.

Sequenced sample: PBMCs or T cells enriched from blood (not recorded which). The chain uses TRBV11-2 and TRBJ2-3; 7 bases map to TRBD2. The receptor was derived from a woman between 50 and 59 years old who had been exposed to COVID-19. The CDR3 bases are TGTGCCAGCAGCTTACGTCTGGCGGGGGACACAGATACGCAGTATTTT. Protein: CASSLRLAGDTDTQYF. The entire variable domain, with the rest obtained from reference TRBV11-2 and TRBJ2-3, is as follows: EAGVAQSPRYKIIEKRQSVAFWCNPISGHATLYWYQQILGQGPKLLIQFQNNGVVDDSQLPKDRFSAERLKGVDSTLKIQPAKLEDSAVYLCASSLRLAGDTDTQYFGPGTRLTVL.